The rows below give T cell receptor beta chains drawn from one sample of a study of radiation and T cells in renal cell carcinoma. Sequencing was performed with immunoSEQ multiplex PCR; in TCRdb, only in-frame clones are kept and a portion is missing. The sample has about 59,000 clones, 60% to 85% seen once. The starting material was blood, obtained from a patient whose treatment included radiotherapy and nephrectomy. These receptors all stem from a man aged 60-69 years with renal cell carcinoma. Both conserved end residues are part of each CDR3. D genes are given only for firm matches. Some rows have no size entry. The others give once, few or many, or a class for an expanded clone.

CASSIPGQYTEAFF | TGTGCCAGTAGTATCCCTGGACAGTACACTGAAGCTTTCTTT | . | TRBJ1-1 | TRBV19 | .
CASSIGLFRQPQHF | TGTGCCAGTAGTATAGGTCTTTTTAGACAGCCCCAGCATTTT | . | TRBJ1-5 | TRBV19 | .
CASSDRVFEKLFF | TGTGCCAGCAGTGACAGGGTTTTCGAAAAACTGTTTTTT | TRBD1 | TRBJ1-4 | TRBV27 | .
CASSERAVATNEKLFF | TGTGCCAGCAGTGAAAGGGCCGTCGCAACTAATGAAAAACTGTTTTTT | . | TRBJ1-4 | TRBV6-1 | .
CASSLSGTRNTGELFF | TGTGCCAGCAGCTTATCCGGGACTAGAAACACCGGGGAGCTGTTTTTT | TRBD2 | TRBJ2-2 | TRBV7-3 | .
CASSEGNRGYEQYF | TGTGCCAGCAGTGAAGGGAACAGGGGCTACGAGCAGTACTTC | TRBD1 | TRBJ2-7 | TRBV6-1 | .
CASSPSGQADGNTIYF | TGTGCCAGCTCACCCTCGGGACAGGCCGATGGAAACACCATATATTTT | TRBD1 | TRBJ1-3 | TRBV18 | .
CASGTPAGELFF | TGTGCCAGCGGGACCCCCGCCGGGGAGCTGTTTTTT | . | TRBJ2-2 | TRBV9 | .
CASSPNSVAGELFF | TGTGCCAGCAGCCCGAACTCCGTCGCCGGGGAGCTGTTTTTT | . | TRBJ2-2 | TRBV7-9 | .
CASGDRGTYGYTF | TGTGCCAGTGGGGACAGGGGGACCTATGGCTACACCTTC | TRBD1 | TRBJ1-2 | TRBV19 | .
CSVDSPPHEQFF | TGCAGCGTTGACTCTCCCCCGCATGAGCAGTTCTTC | . | TRBJ2-1 | TRBV29-1 | few
CASSREGQSTDTQYF | TGCGCCAGCAGCCGGGAGGGACAGAGCACAGATACGCAGTATTTT | . | TRBJ2-3 | TRBV5-1 | .
CTSSQPGTNYGYTF | TGCACCAGCAGCCAGCCTGGAACTAACTATGGCTACACCTTC | . | TRBJ1-2 | TRBV1 | .
CASSEFSGGGNTEAFF | TGTGCCAGCAGTGAGTTTTCGGGGGGCGGGAACACTGAAGCTTTCTTT | . | TRBJ1-1 | TRBV6-1 | .
CAWSVGGPRDNEQFF | TGTGCCTGGAGTGTCGGGGGGCCCCGAGACAATGAGCAGTTCTTC | . | TRBJ2-1 | TRBV30 | .
CASSQVSGGGYEQYF | TGCGCCAGCAGCCAAGTTTCCGGGGGTGGGTACGAGCAGTACTTC | . | TRBJ2-7 | TRBV4-3 | .
CASSLDSVTGELFF | TGTGCCAGCAGCTTAGACTCGGTCACCGGGGAGCTGTTTTTT | . | TRBJ2-2 | TRBV11-2 | .
CASSGGGSNQPQHF | TGTGCCAGCAGTGGGGGGGGTAGCAATCAGCCCCAGCATTTT | . | TRBJ1-5 | TRBV2 | once
CASTPTLGLAGGYEQFF | TGTGCCAGCACCCCCACCCTCGGGCTAGCGGGAGGTTACGAGCAGTTCTTC | TRBD2 | TRBJ2-1 | TRBV7-8 | .
CASRPLSGGEPQHF | TGTGCCAGCAGGCCTCTCTCAGGCGGGGAGCCCCAGCATTTT | . | TRBJ1-5 | TRBV2 | .
CASSDGGMTFF | TGCGCCAGCAGTGATGGGGGGATGACTTTCTTT | . | TRBJ1-1 | TRBV10-1 | .
CASSRQVSSTDTQYF | TGTGCCAGCAGCCGACAGGTCTCTAGCACAGATACGCAGTATTTT | . | TRBJ2-3 | TRBV7-2 | .
CASSTGGKNIQYF | TGTGCCAGTTCCACGGGAGGGAAAAACATTCAGTACTTC | TRBD2 | TRBJ2-4 | TRBV19 | .
CASSEDSLTGLKLFF | TGTGCCAGTAGTGAGGACAGCTTGACGGGTCTTAAACTGTTTTTT | . | TRBJ1-4 | TRBV19 | few
CASSQDTSAPRANYGYTF | TGTGCCAGCAGCCAAGATACGTCAGCCCCCAGGGCTAACTATGGCTACACCTTC | . | TRBJ1-2 | TRBV4-2 | .
CASSLGIRPQVGEKLFF | TGTGCCAGCAGCCTTGGGATACGACCGCAAGTAGGTGAAAAACTGTTTTTT | . | TRBJ1-4 | TRBV7-9 | once
CASSIDVDRETQYF | TGTGCCAGTAGTATAGATGTTGACCGGGAGACCCAGTACTTC | . | TRBJ2-5 | TRBV19 | .
CAAQDTASMNTEAFF | TGTGCCGCCCAAGACACGGCATCCATGAACACTGAAGCTTTCTTT | . | TRBJ1-1 | TRBV10-3 | .
CASSPGTPPEQFF | TGTGCCAGTAGTCCCGGGACTCCCCCCGAGCAGTTCTTC | . | TRBJ2-1 | TRBV19 | few
CASSFGFSGNTIYF | TGCGCCAGCAGCTTCGGCTTCTCTGGAAACACCATATATTTT | . | TRBJ1-3 | TRBV5-1 | .
CASSLAKARALYGYTF | TGTGCCAGCAGCTTGGCCAAAGCCAGGGCCCTATATGGCTACACCTTC | . | TRBJ1-2 | TRBV5-6 | .